This T cell receptor (beta chain) appears in the sequencing data of a study of shared clonotypes between healthy human individuals. General observations from the study: As a rule, naive subsets had a larger estimated richness than memory subsets.

Unmatched junction bases numbered 5, after V lost 3 bases and J lost 7 bases. Looked up from germline, CDR1 is SGDLS and CDR2 is YYNGEE. The CDR3 extends over 15 amino acids. Those who donated were healthy HIV-negative adults, with no recent acute infections or vaccinations reported. It was into CD45RA+ naive and CD45RA-negative memory subsets that the CD4+ cells were split. Remarks on this clone: What it recognizes is unknown.

Here immunoSEQ multiplex PCR was the method, and the copy in TCRdb shows in-frame clones only, minus some. The table lists a few million clones, approximately 90% of them singletons. V is TRBV9 and J is TRBJ1-5, with 12 bases aligning to TRBD1. Sequencing was performed on naive CD4+ T cells sorted from blood. Subset specified: CD45RA+ positively selected. The clonotype originates from a man aged 18 to 30 in good health. The CDR3 protein is CASSAGTGGRQPQHF. CDR3 coding DNA: TGTGCCAGCAGCGCAGGGACAGGGGGCAGACAGCCCCAGCATTTT.